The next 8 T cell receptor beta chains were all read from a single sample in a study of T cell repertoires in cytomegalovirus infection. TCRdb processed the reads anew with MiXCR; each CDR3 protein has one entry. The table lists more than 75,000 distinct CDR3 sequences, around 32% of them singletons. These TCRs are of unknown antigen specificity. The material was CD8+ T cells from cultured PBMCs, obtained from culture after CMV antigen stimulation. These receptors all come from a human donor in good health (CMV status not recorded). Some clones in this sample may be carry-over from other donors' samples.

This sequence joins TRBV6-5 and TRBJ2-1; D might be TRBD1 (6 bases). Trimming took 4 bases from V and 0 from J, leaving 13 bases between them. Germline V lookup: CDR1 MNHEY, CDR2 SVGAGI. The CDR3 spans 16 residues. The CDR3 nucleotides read TGTGCCAGCAGTTTTCAACAGGGTAGCTCCTACAATGAGCAGTTCTTC. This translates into CASSFQQGSSYNEQFF.

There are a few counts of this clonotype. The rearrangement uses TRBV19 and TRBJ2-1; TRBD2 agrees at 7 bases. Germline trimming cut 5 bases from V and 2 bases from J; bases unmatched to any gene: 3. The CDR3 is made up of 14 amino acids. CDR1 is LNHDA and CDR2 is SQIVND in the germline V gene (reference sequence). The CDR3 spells CASSLGGTYNEQFF. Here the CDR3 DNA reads TGTGCCAGTAGTCTCGGGGGGACCTACAATGAGCAGTTCTTC.

The CDR3 DNA sequence: TGCGCCAGCAGCCAAGACGATGAGCAGTTCTTC. This encodes CASSQDDEQFF. J is TRBJ2-1 and V is TRBV4-1, with D uncertain. The CDR3 has 11 amino acids. The V end was cut by 0 bases, the J end by 8 bases, with 2 bases between. Germline-derived CDR1 and CDR2 are MGHRA and YSYEKL.

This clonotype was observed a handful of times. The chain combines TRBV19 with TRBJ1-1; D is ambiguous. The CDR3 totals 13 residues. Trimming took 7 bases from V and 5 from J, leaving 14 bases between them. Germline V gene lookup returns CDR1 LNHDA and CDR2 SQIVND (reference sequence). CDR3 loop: CASTGRGRTEAFF. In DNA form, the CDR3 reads TGTGCCAGTACCGGACGGGGTCGGACTGAAGCTTTCTTT.

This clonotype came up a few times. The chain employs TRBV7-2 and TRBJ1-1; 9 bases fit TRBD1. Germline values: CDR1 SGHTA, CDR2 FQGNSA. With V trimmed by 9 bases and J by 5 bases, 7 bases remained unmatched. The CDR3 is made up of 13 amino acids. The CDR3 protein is CASDDRGDTEAFF. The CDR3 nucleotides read TGTGCCAGTGATGACAGGGGGGATACTGAAGCTTTCTTT.

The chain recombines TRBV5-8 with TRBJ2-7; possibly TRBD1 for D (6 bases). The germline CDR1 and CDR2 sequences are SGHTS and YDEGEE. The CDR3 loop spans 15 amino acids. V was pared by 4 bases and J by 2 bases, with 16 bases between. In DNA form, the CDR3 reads TGTGCCAGCAGCCCACCTGGACAGCGGCCCTACGAGCAGTACTTC. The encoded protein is CASSPPGQRPYEQYF.

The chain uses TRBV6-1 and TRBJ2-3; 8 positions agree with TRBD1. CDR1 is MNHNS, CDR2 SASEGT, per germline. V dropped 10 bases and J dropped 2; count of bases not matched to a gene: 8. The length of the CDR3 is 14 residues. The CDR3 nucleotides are TGTGCCACCTCGACAGGGGAGACCACAGATACGCAGTATTTT. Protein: CATSTGETTDTQYF.

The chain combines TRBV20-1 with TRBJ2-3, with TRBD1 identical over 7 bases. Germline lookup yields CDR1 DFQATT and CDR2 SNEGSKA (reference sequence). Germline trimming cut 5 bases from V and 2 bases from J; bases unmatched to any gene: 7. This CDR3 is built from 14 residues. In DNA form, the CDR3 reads TGCAGTGCTCCGCAGGGACAGCTCACAGATACGCAGTATTTT. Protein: CSAPQGQLTDTQYF.